The 21 T cell receptor beta chains listed next were all sequenced from one sample in a study of OX40 agonist ivuxolimab in advanced cancers. Measured with immunoSEQ multiplex PCR; TCRdb has only the in-frame clones, and not every one. This table has approximately 30,000 clones, 84% appearing once. The specimen was CD4+ or CD8+ T cells sorted from blood, collected in a trial of the OX40 agonist ivuxolimab. The source is an adult with an advanced solid tumor such as melanoma, head and neck, liver or kidney cancer.

The chain uses TRBV11-2 and TRBJ2-7, with a weak D call TRBD1 (5 bases). Germline CDR1 and CDR2: SGHAT and FQNNGV. The CDR3 totals 15 residues. V gave up 1 base and J gave up 3 bases, with 13 bases separating them. The CDR3 DNA reads TGTGCCAGCAGCTTAGTTGACAGCAACTACTACGAGCAGTACTTC. Protein: CASSLVDSNYYEQYF.

In this sample, this clone turned up a few times. The rearrangement joins TRBV28 to TRBJ2-7; 9 bases are a match to TRBD1. The CDR3 contains 15 residues. V lost 5 bases to trimming and J lost 3 bases; unmatched junction nucleotides: 8. The germline V gene has CDR1 MDHEN and CDR2 SYDVKM. The CDR3 protein is CASSRGTGILYEQYF. The CDR3 nucleotides are TGTGCCAGCAGTAGGGGGACAGGGATACTCTACGAGCAGTACTTC.

This clone was found once. The V gene is TRBV7-9, the J gene TRBJ2-3; D call uncertain. CDR3 length: 11 residues. V was cut by 0 bases and J by 5 bases, with 0 bases left in between. The germline V gene has CDR1 SEHNR and CDR2 FQNEAQ (reference sequence). As DNA, the CDR3 is TGTGCCAGCAGCTTAGCAGATACGCAGTATTTT. Amino acids: CASSLADTQYF.

J is TRBJ2-7 and V is TRBV5-4; weak D call: TRBD2 (5 bases). CDR3 size: 14 residues. Trimming removed 0 bases from V and 5 bases from J, with 12 bases in between. Germline assignment: CDR1 SGHNT and CDR2 YYREEE (reference sequence). CDR3 sequence reads: CASSLAGIPHEQYF. The DNA for the CDR3 is TGTGCCAGCAGCTTGGCGGGAATCCCCCACGAGCAGTACTTC.

The CDR3 DNA reads as TGTGCCACCAGCAGTCGTTGGGGGCCAACCGGGGAGCTGTTTTTT. Its protein product is CATSSRWGPTGELFF. The chain combines TRBV15 with TRBJ2-2, with D perhaps TRBD1 (6 bases). The CDR3 covers 15 residues. Germline V gene lookup returns CDR1 LNHNV and CDR2 YYDKDF (reference sequence). V was shortened by 3 bases and J by 5 bases, with 13 bases between the two germline ends.

The chain joins TRBV10-1 to TRBJ2-1; TRBD2 matches at 8 bases. Germline CDR1 is WNHNN and CDR2 is SYGVQD (reference sequence). The CDR3 runs to 16 residues. V was pared by 6 bases and J by 8 bases, with 15 bases of the junction left unmatched. The DNA of the CDR3 is TGCGCCAGCAGCGACACCGTGGCTAGCGGGTTCGATGAGCAGTTCTTC. Translating gives CASSDTVASGFDEQFF.

This chain uses TRBV7-9 with TRBJ2-1; TRBD1 matches 12 bases. The junction had 12 bases not matched to a gene; V was cut back by 2 bases and J by 7 bases. This CDR3 spans 18 amino acids. Germline CDR1 SEHNR, CDR2 FQNEAQ (reference sequence). Here the CDR3 DNA reads TGTGCCAGCAGCTTAACTCAATACCGGGACAGGGGGCGGAATGAGCAGTTCTTC. This gives the protein CASSLTQYRDRGRNEQFF.

This sequence joins TRBV6-6 and TRBJ2-7; unclear D gene. CDR3 length equals 13 residues. In germline, CDR1 is MNHNY, CDR2 SVGAGI (reference sequence). With 6 bases removed from V and 4 bases from J, the gap between germline ends came to 13 bases. DNA of the CDR3: TGTGCCAGCAGCCCACTTGGGTTGTACGAGCAGTACTTC. Translation: CASSPLGLYEQYF.

The chain has TRBV28 and TRBJ2-7; D is ambiguous. V dropped 5 bases and J dropped 3 bases, with 14 bases sitting between them. CDR1 MDHEN and CDR2 SYDVKM come from the germline V gene. CDR3 length: 14 amino acids. The CDR3 loop is CASSGSWTYYEQYF. DNA for the CDR3: TGTGCCAGCAGTGGGTCATGGACCTACTACGAGCAGTACTTC.

This clone was recorded a few times. The genes are TRBV15 and TRBJ2-1; TRBD2 agrees at 8 bases. Germline CDR1 is LNHNV and CDR2 is YYDKDF (reference sequence). CDR3 length equals 16 residues. V gave up 4 bases and J gave up 2 bases; unmatched junction bases: 7. The CDR3 region has the DNA TGTGCCACCAGCACTGACGGGGGGGCCCCCTACAATGAGCAGTTCTTC. This encodes CATSTDGGAPYNEQFF. Supplemented by reference TRBV15 and TRBJ2-1, the full variable domain reads DAMVIQNPRYQVTQFGKPVTLSCSQTLNHNVMYWYQQKSSQAPKLLFHYYDKDFNNEADTPDNFQSRRPNTSFCFLDIRSPGLGDTAMYLCATSTDGGAPYNEQFFGPGTRLTVL.

The chain recombines TRBV30 with TRBJ2-1, with D maybe TRBD2 (7 bases). This CDR3 has 13 residues. CDR1 is GTSNPN and CDR2 is SVGIG in the germline V gene (reference sequence). Trimming pared 7 bases from V and 5 bases from J, leaving 15 bases between. The CDR3 DNA follows: TGTGCCTCCGGGACTACAGGGCACAATGAGCAGTTCTTC. Protein sequence: CASGTTGHNEQFF.

This chain joins TRBV29-1 and TRBJ2-1; D tentatively fits TRBD1 or TRBD2 (5 bases each). The ends were cut back, 7 bases at V and 0 bases at J, with 7 bases in the middle. The V gene's germline CDR1 is SQVTM and CDR2 ANQGSEA. The CDR3 has 12 amino acids. In DNA form, the CDR3 reads TGCAGCGCGGGACCCTCCTACAATGAGCAGTTCTTC. Translated: CSAGPSYNEQFF.

CDR3 bases: TGTGCCAGCAGCTTAGGTCTCGGGACTCCCTACAATGAGCAGTTCTTC. Translated, it gives CASSLGLGTPYNEQFF. The chain couples TRBV11-3 to TRBJ2-1; tentatively, D is TRBD2 (6 bases). The CDR3 spans 16 residues. V was shortened by 1 base and J by 2 bases, with 12 bases between the two germline ends. The V gene's germline CDR1 is SGHNT and CDR2 YENEEA.

Points on this clone: Other DNA sequences of this sample code for an identical CDR3. This chain links TRBV9 with TRBJ1-1; no firm D call. With 0 bases removed from V and 3 bases from J, the gap between germline ends came to 3 bases. Germline V lookup: CDR1 SGDLS, CDR2 YYNGEE. CDR3 size: 12 residues. CDR3 DNA sequence: TGTGCCAGCAGCGTAGGAGACACTGAAGCTTTCTTT. Its translation: CASSVGDTEAFF.

This clone was observed once. The chain links TRBV19 to TRBJ1-2, with D possibly TRBD1 on 5 matching bases. The CDR3 contains 13 residues. Germline V gives CDR1 LNHDA, CDR2 SQIVND (reference sequence). Trimming removed 3 bases from V and 4 bases from J, with 9 bases in between. The DNA for the CDR3 is TGTGCCAGTAGTATCGACAGTTTCTATGGCTACACCTTC. It is translated as CASSIDSFYGYTF. The variable domain in full, completed from reference TRBV19 and TRBJ1-2, reads DGGITQSPKYLFRKEGQNVTLSCEQNLNHDAMYWYRQDPGQGLRLIYYSQIVNDFQKGDIAEGYSVSREKKESFPLTVTSAQKNPTAFYLCASSIDSFYGYTFGSGTRLTVV.

Remarks on this clone: A read error may be the cause here, since a much bigger clone is one base away. The chain links TRBV7-6 to TRBJ2-3, with D tentatively TRBD2 (6 bases). The CDR3 covers 12 residues. Germline-derived CDR1 and CDR2 are SGHVS and FNYEAQ. The V end lost 5 bases, the J end lost 3 bases, and 6 bases lay between the germline ends. This CDR3 is CASSRGTDTQYF. The CDR3, as DNA: TGTGCCAGCAGCCGGGGGACAGATACGCAGTATTTT.

The chain links TRBV4-1 to TRBJ1-5, with unresolved D. CDR1 and CDR2 (germline): MGHRA, YSYEKL. The CDR3 is 17 residues long. Trimming cost V 4 bases and J 0 bases, with 16 bases left between them. The CDR3 reads CASSPGRESYSNQPQHF. CDR3 coding DNA: TGCGCCAGCAGCCCCGGTCGCGAGTCCTATAGCAATCAGCCCCAGCATTTT.

The chain is built from TRBV10-3 and TRBJ2-3; D possibly corresponds to TRBD1 (5 bases). The CDR3 is 15 amino acids. Germline assignment: CDR1 ENHRY and CDR2 SYGVKD. V gave up 0 bases and J gave up 5 bases, with 12 bases separating them. CDR3 DNA sequence: TGTGCCATCAGTGAGTCAGACAGACAGCTAGATACGCAGTATTTT. This codes for CAISESDRQLDTQYF.

The rearrangement links TRBV5-3 to TRBJ1-2; no definite D call. TRBV5-3 is an ORF, with its function uncertain. The CDR3 has 13 amino acids. Trimming removed 1 base at V and 6 bases at J, with 10 bases between. The CDR3 DNA reads as TGTGCCAGAAGCTTGCACGGGATAGATGGCTACACCTTC. Protein: CARSLHGIDGYTF.

The chain recombines TRBV15 with TRBJ1-4, with a tentative D call TRBD1 (6 bases). Per germline, CDR1 LNHNV and CDR2 YYDKDF (reference sequence). V lost 3 bases and J lost 3, with 17 bases in between. The CDR3 extends over 17 amino acids. CDR3 protein: CATSSRGGGFANEKLFF. The CDR3 bases are TGTGCCACCAGCAGCCGCGGAGGGGGTTTTGCTAATGAAAAACTGTTTTTT.

J is TRBJ2-3 and V is TRBV6-4, with D perhaps matching TRBD1 (6 bases). Trimming cost V 3 bases and J 1 base, with 11 bases left between them. Germline V lookup: CDR1 MRHNA, CDR2 SNTAGT. The CDR3 length is 15 residues. CDR3 DNA sequence: TGTGCCAGCAGTGAATCGGCAGGGGGCACAGATACGCAGTATTTT. As protein: CASSESAGGTDTQYF.